This entry describes one T cell receptor (beta chain). Its antigen has not been determined. No much larger clonotype is one base removed from it; base qualities were not supplied. Using immunoSEQ, frozen genomic DNA was subjected to high-throughput TCRbeta CDR3 sequencing, a process that included PCR amplification, mapping, bias correction and internal controls. Per the original workflow: Only productive rearrangements were retained, with each unique TCRbeta sequence defined by its CDR3 nucleotide sequence together with its V and J gene. For a sequence to be called donor-reactive, it needed a frequency of at least 0.01% and at least 5-fold expansion in CFSE-low cells compared with unstimulated pre-transplant cells. Minimum frequency thresholds were set for each subject on the basis of the unstimulated sample with the lowest template count, so that a detection power of at least 90% was ensured. Jensen-Shannon divergence between the top 1000 TCRbeta sequences after and before transplant was used to measure repertoire turnover. Changes in detection of donor-reactive sequences were assessed with two-sided Fisher's exact tests. Sourced from immuneACCESS, this table was stored by TCRdb with only in-frame sequences that have V and J called. A share of the clones is absent; for the studies checked, an unresolved V gene accounts for under half, and the remainder has no known explanation. Clone size and V and J calls were adopted from that table, with D and trimming inferred from the DNA. The sample yields tens of thousands of clones; 70% were counted once. The ten largest clones add up to over 2.5% of the sample.

V lost 3 bases and J lost 2 bases; the stretch between them is 5 bases long. The CDR3 sequence holds 14 residues, the cysteine and phenylalanine included. Of all the DNA, just the CDR3 is kept, 42 bases in frame from base 1. As encoded in the germline V gene, CDR1 is MDHEN while CDR2 is SYDVKM. This sample was taken from a study of T cell clones after liver transplantation (dated by TCRdb to between 2018 and 2021). About the full investigation: ITN030ST, the source of the samples, was a randomized trial that attempted immunosuppression withdrawal within 2 years of liver transplantation. After a pre-transplant mixed lymphocyte reaction, TCRbeta sequencing was used to pinpoint donor-reactive T cell clones, which were subsequently tracked in post-transplant blood. As an antigen-independent comparator for donor-reactive sequences, third party-reactive TCRbeta sequences were also identified from pre-transplant MLRs. Three of the eight recipients were HCV-positive; the others were transplanted for non-autoimmune, non-viral indications. No induction therapy was given to the subjects, and standard immunosuppression was administered until randomization at 12-24 months post-transplant. To count as tolerant, a recipient had to stay completely off immunosuppression for at least one year without liver enzymes climbing beyond twice the upper limit of normal. Blood samples were collected pre-transplant, pre-randomization before withdrawal, and post-randomization after either complete withdrawal or failed withdrawal. A cohort of 8 liver transplant recipients was studied, of whom 3 were classified as tolerant and 5 as non-tolerant.

The investigation overall reported the following: Because no allograft tissue specimens were available, donor-reactive T cells may have migrated into the graft instead of being deleted. Donor-reactive sequences decreased more than third party-reactive sequences, which suggests partial antigen-specific deletion that was not related to withdrawal success. In a couple of subjects, low numbers of available donor cells limited the measurable donor-reactive repertoire. In 5 of 8 subjects, circulating donor-reactive CD4 TCRbeta sequences decreased significantly after transplant, regardless of tolerance or HCV status. After accounting for repertoire turnover, donor-reactive detection was significantly reduced in 7 of 8 subjects for CD4 and 8 of 8 for CD8. The conclusions were preliminary, being limited by small, heterogeneous patient numbers and by non-standardized post-transplant time points.

Unstimulated PBMCs, after thawing, were stained for CD3, CD4 and CD8 and then FACS-sorted into CD3+CD4+ and CD3+CD8+ populations. Each of the 8 studied subjects was randomized to immunosuppression withdrawal. The Qiagen DNeasy Blood and Tissue Kit was used to isolate genomic DNA. The clonotype comes from a human patient who received a liver transplant. Some T cells may have been brought in with the graft after a transplant. This chain joins TRBV28 to TRBJ2-6, with no D gene named confidently. Sequences were derived from CD4+ T cells from blood, sampled at the approximately 15-month timepoint. This receptor has the CDR3 CASSFSTGANVLTF. The DNA is TGTGCCAGCAGTTTTAGTACTGGGGCCAACGTCCTGACTTTC.